The 10 T cell receptor beta chains given below trace back to one sample, sequenced in a study of shared clonotypes between healthy human individuals (dated by TCRdb to between 2020 and 2021). Preparation of the library involved the immunoSEQ multiplex PCR assay. The table was pulled from immuneACCESS by TCRdb, which kept in-frame rearrangements only. Such tables lose some clones; where checked, under half of the loss comes from unresolved V genes, and the rest has no known cause. The sample records about 2 million clones, 85% to 95% of which are singletons. Clones ranked in the top ten supply 0.1% to 0.15% of the sample. Material for sequencing was naive CD4+ T cells sorted from blood. In the paper's terms, the cell subset or site label means: CD45RA+ positively selected. These receptors all come from a man aged 18 to 29 in good health.

The V gene is TRBV5-4, the J gene TRBJ2-1, with 8 bases aligning to TRBD2. The CDR3 covers 15 residues. Trimming cost V 3 bases and J 1 base; bases outside gene matches: 3. Germline V gene data show CDR1 as SGHNT and CDR2 as YYREEE (reference sequence). DNA of the CDR3: TGTGCCAGCAGCTCGGCTAGCGGGTCCTACAATGAGCAGTTCTTC. Translation: CASSSASGSYNEQFF.

The chain couples TRBV7-8 to TRBJ1-5; 10 bases agree with TRBD1. The V gene's germline CDR1 is SGHVS and CDR2 FQNEAQ. V lost 5 bases, J lost 7 bases, and 8 bases stayed unmatched. The CDR3 loop spans 15 amino acids. This CDR3 reads CASSGDRGRKQPQHF. For the CDR3, the DNA is TGTGCCAGCAGCGGGGACAGGGGTAGGAAACAGCCCCAGCATTTT.

The chain uses TRBV6-5 and TRBJ1-2; the D gene is possibly TRBD1 (6 bases). With 8 bases removed from V and 5 bases from J, the gap between germline ends came to 9 bases. This CDR3 region has 11 residues. The germline CDR1 and CDR2 sequences are MNHEY and SVGAGI. The CDR3 here is CASHTGYGYTF. The CDR3 DNA follows: TGTGCCAGCCATACAGGGTATGGCTACACCTTC.

The rearrangement links TRBV2 to TRBJ1-1; D unclear. Germline V gene lookup returns CDR1 SNHLY and CDR2 FYNNEI. The CDR3 contains 12 residues. Trimming took 3 bases from V and 11 from J, leaving 13 bases between them. In DNA, the CDR3 is TGTGCCAGCAGTGATGTAAGGATCGTCGCTTTCTTT. Translation: CASSDVRIVAFF.

The rearrangement joins TRBV4-1 to TRBJ1-5, with TRBD1 identical over 12 bases. J was trimmed by 6 bases and V by 4 bases; bases with no gene match: 7. Germline CDR1 is MGHRA and CDR2 is YSYEKL. The CDR3 length is 16 residues. CDR3 loop: CASSPGTGGLSQPQHF. CDR3 bases: TGCGCCAGCAGCCCAGGGACAGGGGGCCTAAGTCAGCCCCAGCATTTT.

The rearrangement uses TRBV6-1 and TRBJ2-7; 9 bases are shared with TRBD1. V lost 7 bases and J lost 3; bases outside the gene matches: 7. Germline CDR1 reads MNHNS; CDR2 reads SASEGT. There are 14 residues in the CDR3. For the CDR3, the DNA is TGTGCCAGCAAAAACAGGGGGCCCCTCTACGAGCAGTACTTC. The encoded protein is CASKNRGPLYEQYF.

This chain links TRBV13 with TRBJ2-7; no clear D gene. CDR3 size: 15 residues. Trimming pared 5 bases from V and 0 bases from J, leaving 14 bases between. From germline, CDR1 is PRHDT and CDR2 FYEKMQ (reference sequence). Here the CDR3 DNA reads TGTGCCAGCAGCCACAGTACGGTGAGCTCCTACGAGCAGTACTTC. It encodes CASSHSTVSSYEQYF.

The chain couples TRBV28 to TRBJ1-1; D not certain. This CDR3 is built from 13 residues. Germline V gene data show CDR1 as MDHEN and CDR2 as SYDVKM. The V gene lost 2 bases and the J gene lost 11 bases, with 15 bases spanning the gap. The CDR3 nucleotides read TGTGCCAGCAGTTTAGACAAGGTGGTTGACGCTTTCTTT. This gives the protein CASSLDKVVDAFF.

The rearrangement uses TRBV7-8 and TRBJ2-5; possible D gene TRBD1, 6 bases. The CDR3 spans 14 residues. Germline V gene data show CDR1 as SGHVS and CDR2 as FQNEAQ. V was trimmed by 4 bases and J by 2 bases, leaving 11 bases between them. Here the CDR3 reads CASSSGQFQETQYF. The CDR3 DNA is TGTGCCAGCAGCTCAGGACAGTTTCAAGAGACCCAGTACTTC.

CDR3 nucleotides: TGTGCCAGCAGCGTAGGATCGAAGGGGGGAGCTTTCTTT. It translates to CASSVGSKGGAFF. The V gene is TRBV9, the J gene TRBJ1-1, with D possibly being TRBD1 (6 bases). The CDR3 runs 13 residues. Looked up from germline, CDR1 is SGDLS and CDR2 is YYNGEE. V shed 0 bases and J shed 10 bases, with 13 bases lying between them.